This T cell receptor beta chain was recovered during a study of Ad26.COV2.S vaccination and SARS-CoV-2 variants. Study-level background: Ad26.COV2.S shots went into the muscle once or twice, 56 days apart.

Produced via immunoSEQ multiplex PCR; TCRdb's table is partial and in-frame only. The table lists approximately 280,000 clones, approximately 89% of them singletons. This clone was seen a few times. What it binds is unknown. Findings of the study overall: Compared with placebo recipients, vaccine recipients had higher spike-specific TCR breadth. Reported findings describe substantial breadth in spike-specific CD8+ and CD4+ T cell responses following vaccination.

The treatment is: some 19 received Ad26.COV2.S at low or high dose, single or two shots; 5 received placebo; per-sample allocation not given. Samples analyzed were those drawn on day 63 after the first vaccine or placebo injection. The CDR3 loop spans 15 amino acids. Germline V gives CDR1 LNHDA, CDR2 SQIVND (reference sequence). Trimming cost V 4 bases and J 1 base; bases outside gene matches: 2. V is TRBV19 and J is TRBJ2-7; TRBD2 agrees at 12 bases. The sequence was obtained from a person between 18 and 59 years old who received the Ad26.COV2.S COVID-19 vaccine or a placebo. The sample in question was peripheral blood, obtained in a trial of Ad26.COV2.S vaccine versus placebo. CDR3 in amino acids: CASSTGLAGSYEQYF. CDR3 bases: TGTGCCAGTAGTACGGGACTAGCGGGTTCCTACGAGCAGTACTTC. The whole variable domain, filled in from reference TRBV19 and TRBJ2-7, reads DGGITQSPKYLFRKEGQNVTLSCEQNLNHDAMYWYRQDPGQGLRLIYYSQIVNDFQKGDIAEGYSVSREKKESFPLTVTSAQKNPTAFYLCASSTGLAGSYEQYFGPGTRLTVT.